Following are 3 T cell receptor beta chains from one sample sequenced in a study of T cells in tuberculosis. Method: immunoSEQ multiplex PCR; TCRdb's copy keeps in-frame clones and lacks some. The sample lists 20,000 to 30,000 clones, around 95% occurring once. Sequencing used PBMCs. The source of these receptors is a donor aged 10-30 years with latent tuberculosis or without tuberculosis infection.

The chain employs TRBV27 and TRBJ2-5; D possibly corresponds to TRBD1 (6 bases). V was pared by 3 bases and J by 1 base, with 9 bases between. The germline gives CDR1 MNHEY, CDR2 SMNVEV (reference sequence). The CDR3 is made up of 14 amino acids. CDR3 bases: TGTGCCAGCAGTTTCTCAGGGGCCCAAGAGACCCAGTACTTC. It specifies CASSFSGAQETQYF.

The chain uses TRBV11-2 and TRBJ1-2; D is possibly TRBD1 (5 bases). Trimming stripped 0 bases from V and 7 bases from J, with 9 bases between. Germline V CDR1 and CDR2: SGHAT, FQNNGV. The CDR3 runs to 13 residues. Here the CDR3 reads CASSLDARAGYTF. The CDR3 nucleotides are TGTGCCAGCAGCTTAGATGCCAGGGCTGGCTACACCTTC. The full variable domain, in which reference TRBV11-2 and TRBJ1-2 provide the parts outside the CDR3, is EAGVAQSPRYKIIEKRQSVAFWCNPISGHATLYWYQQILGQGPKLLIQFQNNGVVDDSQLPKDRFSAERLKGVDSTLKIQPAKLEDSAVYLCASSLDARAGYTFGSGTRLTVV.

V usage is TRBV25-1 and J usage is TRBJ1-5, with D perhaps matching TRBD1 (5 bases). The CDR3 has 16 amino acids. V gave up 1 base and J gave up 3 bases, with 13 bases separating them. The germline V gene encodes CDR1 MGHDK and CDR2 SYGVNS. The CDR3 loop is CASSELGSGSNQPQHF. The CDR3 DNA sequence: TGTGCCAGCAGTGAATTAGGTTCAGGGTCCAATCAGCCCCAGCATTTT.